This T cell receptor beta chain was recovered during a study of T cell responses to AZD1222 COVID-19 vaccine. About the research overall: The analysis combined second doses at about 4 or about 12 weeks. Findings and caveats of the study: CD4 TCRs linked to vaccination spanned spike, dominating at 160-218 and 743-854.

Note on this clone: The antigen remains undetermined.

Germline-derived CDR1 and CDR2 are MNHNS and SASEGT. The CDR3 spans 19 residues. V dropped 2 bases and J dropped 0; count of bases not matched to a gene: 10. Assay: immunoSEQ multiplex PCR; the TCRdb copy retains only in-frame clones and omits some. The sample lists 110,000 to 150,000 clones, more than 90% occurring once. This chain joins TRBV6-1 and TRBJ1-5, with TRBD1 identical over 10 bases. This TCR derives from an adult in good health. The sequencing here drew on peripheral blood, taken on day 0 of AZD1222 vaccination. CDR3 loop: CASSEFTGTGDYSNQPQHF. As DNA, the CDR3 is TGTGCCAGCAGTGAATTCACCGGGACAGGGGATTATAGCAATCAGCCCCAGCATTTT.